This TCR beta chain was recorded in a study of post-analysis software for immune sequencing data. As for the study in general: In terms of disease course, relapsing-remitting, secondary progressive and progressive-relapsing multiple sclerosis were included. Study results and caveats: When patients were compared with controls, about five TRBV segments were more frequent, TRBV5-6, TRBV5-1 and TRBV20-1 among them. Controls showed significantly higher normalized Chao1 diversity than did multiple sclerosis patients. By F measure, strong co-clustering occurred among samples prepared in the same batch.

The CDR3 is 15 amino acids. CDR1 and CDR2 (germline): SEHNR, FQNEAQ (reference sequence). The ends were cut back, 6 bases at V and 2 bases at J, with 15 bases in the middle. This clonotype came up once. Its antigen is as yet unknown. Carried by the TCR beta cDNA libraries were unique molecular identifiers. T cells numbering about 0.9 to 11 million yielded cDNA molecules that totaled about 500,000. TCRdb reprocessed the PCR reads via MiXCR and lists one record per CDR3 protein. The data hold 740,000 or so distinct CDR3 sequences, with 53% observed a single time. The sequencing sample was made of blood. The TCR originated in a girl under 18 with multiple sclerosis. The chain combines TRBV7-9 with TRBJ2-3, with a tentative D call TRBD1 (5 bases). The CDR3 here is CASSSLGRTTDTQYF. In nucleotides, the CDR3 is TGTGCCAGCAGTTCTTTGGGGCGGACCACAGATACGCAGTATTTT.